This T cell receptor beta chain was recorded in a study of blood T cell repertoires in COVID-19 (dated by TCRdb to the early 2020s). Regarding the complete study: Samples from collaborators originated in the United States, Italy and Spain and spanned both the acute and convalescent phases of COVID-19. The prospective study material was composed of cDNA or gDNA derived from T cells, B-cell-depleted T cells, or PBMCs. Deeply sampled blood TCRbeta repertoires from subjects exposed to, actively infected with, or recovered from COVID-19 were included in the dataset. The repertoires were released in a freely available public database intended as a resource for research on the immune response to SARS-CoV-2. The samples were drawn from two sources: the first 160 participants of the ongoing ImmuneRACE study, and 1,254 subjects contributed by 6 global collaborators. A de-identified subject ID, COVID-19 status, age in years and sex were almost always included in the sample metadata. Where available, HLA class I and class II types were taken from metadata supplied by the sample provider and were not determined by assay-based typing. Beyond this particular receptor, the publication reports: The quantity of clinical and demographic metadata differed by source and by participant and was supplied without curation.

V and J are truncated by 1 base and 1 base respectively, leaving an intervening sequence of 4 bases. The CDR3 runs 13 residues from the cysteine to the phenylalanine. The entry retains the CDR3 DNA only, 39 bases that are in frame from base 1. From the germline V gene, CDR1 is SGHTA and CDR2 is FQGTGA. TCRbeta CDR3 regions were amplified from genomic DNA by means of the immunoSEQ Assay, a bias-controlled multiplex PCR. As for the authors' bioinformatics: The number of nucleated cells in each sample was estimated by amplification of reference gene primers within the assay. Sequence reads were collapsed and filtered to measure the absolute abundance of every unique TCRbeta CDR3 rearrangement. For each sample, productive Simpson clonality was calculated as the square root of Simpson's diversity index over productive rearrangements. TCRdb's version of the immuneACCESS table is confined to in-frame rearrangements and falls short of the full clone set. An unresolved V gene accounts for under half of the shortfall where checked; the remainder is of unknown origin. V and J calls plus clone size are reproduced from that table; the DNA served to infer D and trimming. This sample lists roughly 130,000 clones; 70% to 85% were detected once. Of the sample, 12% is held by the ten largest clones.

Collaborating institutions collected whole blood in K2EDTA tubes following their own protocols. Collaborator samples were shipped for TCRbeta analysis as frozen whole blood, isolated PBMCs, or DNA extracted from either sample type. This clone was seen a handful of times. The clone's antigen remains unknown. The input lacks base qualities; no much larger clone sits a single base away. The sequenced sample was peripheral blood. The sequence was obtained from a woman aged 60 to 75 with acute or convalescent COVID-19. The rearrangement joined TRBV7-3 to TRBJ1-1, with no confidently assigned D gene. The nucleotide sequence reads TGTGCCAGCAGCTTAAGCGAGAACACTGAAGCTTTCTTT. This codes for CASSLSENTEAFF.